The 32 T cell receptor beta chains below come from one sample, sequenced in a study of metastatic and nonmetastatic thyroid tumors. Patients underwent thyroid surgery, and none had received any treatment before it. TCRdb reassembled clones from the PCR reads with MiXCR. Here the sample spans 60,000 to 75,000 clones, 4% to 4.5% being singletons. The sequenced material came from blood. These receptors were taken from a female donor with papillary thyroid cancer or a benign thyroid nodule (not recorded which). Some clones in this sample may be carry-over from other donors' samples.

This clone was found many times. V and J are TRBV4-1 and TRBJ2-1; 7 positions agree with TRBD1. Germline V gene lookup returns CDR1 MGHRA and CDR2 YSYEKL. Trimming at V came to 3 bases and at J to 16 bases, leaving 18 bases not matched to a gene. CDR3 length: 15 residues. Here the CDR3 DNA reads TGCGCCAGCAGCCACATTATGACAGGGATGGGATCGTATTTCTTC. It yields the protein CASSHIMTGMGSYFF.

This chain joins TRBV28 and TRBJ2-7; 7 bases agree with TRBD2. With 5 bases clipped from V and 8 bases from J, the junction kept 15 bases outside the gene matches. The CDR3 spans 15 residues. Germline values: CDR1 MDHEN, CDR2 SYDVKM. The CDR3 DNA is TGTGCCAGCAGTCCCGGAGATAGCGGGTCATACCAGCAGTACTTC. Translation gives CASSPGDSGSYQQYF.

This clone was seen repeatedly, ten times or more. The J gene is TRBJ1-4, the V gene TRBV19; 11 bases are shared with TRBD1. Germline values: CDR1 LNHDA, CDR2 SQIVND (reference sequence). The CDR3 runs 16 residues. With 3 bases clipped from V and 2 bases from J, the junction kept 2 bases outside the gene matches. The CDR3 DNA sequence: TGTGCCAGTAGTATCGGACAGGGGGCTACTAATGAAAAACTGTTTTTT. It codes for CASSIGQGATNEKLFF.

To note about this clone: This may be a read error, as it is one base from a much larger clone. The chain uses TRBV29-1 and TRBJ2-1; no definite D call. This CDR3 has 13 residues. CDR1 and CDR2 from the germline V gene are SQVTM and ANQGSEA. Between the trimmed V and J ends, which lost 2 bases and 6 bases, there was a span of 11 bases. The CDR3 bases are TGCAGCGTTGAAAGGCATCGTGGCAATGAGCAGTTCTTC. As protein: CSVERHRGNEQFF.

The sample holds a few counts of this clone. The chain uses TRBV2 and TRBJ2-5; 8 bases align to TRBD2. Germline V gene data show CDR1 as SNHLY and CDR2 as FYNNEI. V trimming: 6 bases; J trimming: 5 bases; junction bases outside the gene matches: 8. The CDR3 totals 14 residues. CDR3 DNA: TGTGCCAGCAGCTCAACTCCGGGGGGGGAGACCCAGTACTTC. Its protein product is CASSSTPGGETQYF.

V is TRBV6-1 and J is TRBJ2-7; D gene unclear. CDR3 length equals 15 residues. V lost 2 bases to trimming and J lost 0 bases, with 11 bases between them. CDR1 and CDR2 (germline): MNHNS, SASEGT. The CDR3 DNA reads TGTGCCAGCAGTGAAAGATCCGCCAGCTCCTACGAGCAGTACTTC. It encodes CASSERSASSYEQYF.

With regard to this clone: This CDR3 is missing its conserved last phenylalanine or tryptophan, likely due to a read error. CDR3 in amino acids: CSARTGTGMGNEQFS. The DNA for the CDR3 is TGCAGTGCTCGCACCGGGACAGGCATGGGCAATGAGCAGTTCTCC. The J gene is TRBJ2-1, the V gene TRBV20-1; 8 bases agree with TRBD1. The junction had 12 bases not matched to a gene; V was cut back by 5 bases and J by 6 bases. Germline-derived CDR1 and CDR2 are DFQATT and SNEGSKA (reference sequence). The CDR3 sequence is 15 residues long.

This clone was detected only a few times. The CDR3 nucleotides are TGTGCCAGCAGCTTCGGACTAGCGGGAGTGGGAATCGGGGAGCTGTTTTTT. It encodes CASSFGLAGVGIGELFF. This chain connects TRBV7-8 to TRBJ2-2; TRBD2 agrees at 13 bases. Germline trimming cut 3 bases from V and 7 bases from J; bases unmatched to any gene: 8. CDR3 size: 17 residues. Germline CDR1 is SGHVS and CDR2 is FQNEAQ.

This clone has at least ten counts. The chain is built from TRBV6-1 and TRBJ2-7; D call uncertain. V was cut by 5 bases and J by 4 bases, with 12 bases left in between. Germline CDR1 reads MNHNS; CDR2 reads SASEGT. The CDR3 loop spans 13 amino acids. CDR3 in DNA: TGTGCCAGCAGTCCAGGCAAAAGGTACGAGCAGTACTTC. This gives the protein CASSPGKRYEQYF.

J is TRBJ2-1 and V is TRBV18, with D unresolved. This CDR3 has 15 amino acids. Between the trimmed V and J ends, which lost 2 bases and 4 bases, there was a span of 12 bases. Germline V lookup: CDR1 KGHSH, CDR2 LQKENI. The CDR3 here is CASSPRPPSYNEQFF. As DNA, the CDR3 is TGTGCCAGCTCACCAAGGCCACCCTCATACAATGAGCAGTTCTTC.

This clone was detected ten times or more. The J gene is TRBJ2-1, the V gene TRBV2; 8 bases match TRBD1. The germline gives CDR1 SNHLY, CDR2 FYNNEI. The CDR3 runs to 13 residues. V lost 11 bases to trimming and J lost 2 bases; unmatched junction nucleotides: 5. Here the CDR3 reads CAVETGAYNEQFF. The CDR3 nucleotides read TGTGCCGTCGAGACAGGGGCCTACAATGAGCAGTTCTTC.

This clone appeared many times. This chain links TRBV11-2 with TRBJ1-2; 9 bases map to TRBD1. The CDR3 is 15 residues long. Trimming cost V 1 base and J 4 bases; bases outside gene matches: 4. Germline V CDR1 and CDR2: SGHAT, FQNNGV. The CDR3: CASSLGTGGVYGYTF. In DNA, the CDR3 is TGTGCCAGCAGCTTAGGAACAGGGGGCGTCTATGGCTACACCTTC.

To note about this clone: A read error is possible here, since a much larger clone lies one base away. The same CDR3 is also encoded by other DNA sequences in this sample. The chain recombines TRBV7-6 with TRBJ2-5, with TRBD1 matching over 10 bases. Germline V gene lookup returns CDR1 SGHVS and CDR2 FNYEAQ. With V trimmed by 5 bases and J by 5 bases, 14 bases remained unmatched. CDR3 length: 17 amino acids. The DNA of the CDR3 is TGTGCCAGCAGCCCCTCGGGCGGGACAGGGGTTGCTGAGACCCAGTACTTC. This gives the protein CASSPSGGTGVAETQYF.

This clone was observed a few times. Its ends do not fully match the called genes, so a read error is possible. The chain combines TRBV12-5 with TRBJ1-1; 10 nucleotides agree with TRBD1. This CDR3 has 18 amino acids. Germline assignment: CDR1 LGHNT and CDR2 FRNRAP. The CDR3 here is CASGIPLGQGKMNTEDFF. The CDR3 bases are TGTGCTAGTGGTATCCCCTTGGGACAGGGGAAAATGAACACTGAAGATTTCTTT. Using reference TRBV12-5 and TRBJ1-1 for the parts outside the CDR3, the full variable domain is DARVTQTPRHKVTEMGQEVTMRCQPILGHNTVFWYRQTMMQGLELLAYFRNRAPLDDSGMPKDRFSAEMPDATLATLKIQPSEPRDSAVYFCASGIPLGQGKMNTEDFFGQGTRLTVV.

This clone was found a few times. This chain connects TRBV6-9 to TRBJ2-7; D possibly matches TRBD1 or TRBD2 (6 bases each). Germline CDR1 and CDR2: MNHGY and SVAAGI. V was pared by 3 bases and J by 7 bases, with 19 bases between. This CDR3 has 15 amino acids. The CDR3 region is CASSYAPRGLFEQYF. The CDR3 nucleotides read TGTGCCAGCAGTTACGCTCCCCGGGGGCTTTTTGAGCAGTACTTC.

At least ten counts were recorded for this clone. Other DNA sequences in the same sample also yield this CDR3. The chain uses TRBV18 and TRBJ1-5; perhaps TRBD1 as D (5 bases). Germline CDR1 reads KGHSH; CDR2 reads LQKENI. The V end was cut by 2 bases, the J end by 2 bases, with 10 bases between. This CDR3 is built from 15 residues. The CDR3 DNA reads TGTGCCAGCTCACCAGGGGCGGGAGGCAATCAGCCCCAGCATTTT. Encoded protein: CASSPGAGGNQPQHF.

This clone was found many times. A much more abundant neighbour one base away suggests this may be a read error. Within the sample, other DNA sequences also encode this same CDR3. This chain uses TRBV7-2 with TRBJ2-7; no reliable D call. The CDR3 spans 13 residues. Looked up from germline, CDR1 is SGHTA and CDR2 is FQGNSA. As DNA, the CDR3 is TGTGCCAGCAGCTCCCGGCGTGGGCTCGAGCAGCACTTC. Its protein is CASSSRRGLEQHF. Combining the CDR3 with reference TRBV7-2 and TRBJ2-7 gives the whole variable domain GAGVSQSPSNKVTEKGKDVELRCDPISGHTALYWYRQSLGQGLEFLIYFQGNSAPDKSGLPSDRFSAERTGGSVSTLTIQRTQQEDSAVYLCASSSRRGLEQHFGPGTRLTVT.

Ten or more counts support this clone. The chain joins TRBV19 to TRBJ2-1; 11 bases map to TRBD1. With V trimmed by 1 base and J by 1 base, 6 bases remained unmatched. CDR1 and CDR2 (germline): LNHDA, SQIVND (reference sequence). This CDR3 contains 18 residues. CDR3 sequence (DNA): TGTGCCAGTAGTATAGGGGGCGGACAGGGGGCATCCTACAATGAGCAGTTCTTC. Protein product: CASSIGGGQGASYNEQFF.

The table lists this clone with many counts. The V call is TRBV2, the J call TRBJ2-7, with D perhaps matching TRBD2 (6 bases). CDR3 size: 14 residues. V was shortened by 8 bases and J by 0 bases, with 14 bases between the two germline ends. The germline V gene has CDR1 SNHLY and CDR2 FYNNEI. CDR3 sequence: CASGRDFSSYEQYF. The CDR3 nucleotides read TGTGCCAGCGGCCGGGACTTCAGCTCCTACGAGCAGTACTTC.

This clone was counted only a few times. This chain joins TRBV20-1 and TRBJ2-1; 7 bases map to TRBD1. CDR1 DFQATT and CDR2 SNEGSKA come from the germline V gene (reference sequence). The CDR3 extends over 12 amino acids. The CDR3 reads CSRQGRDNEQFF. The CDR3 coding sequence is TGCAGCCGACAGGGTCGCGACAATGAGCAGTTCTTC.

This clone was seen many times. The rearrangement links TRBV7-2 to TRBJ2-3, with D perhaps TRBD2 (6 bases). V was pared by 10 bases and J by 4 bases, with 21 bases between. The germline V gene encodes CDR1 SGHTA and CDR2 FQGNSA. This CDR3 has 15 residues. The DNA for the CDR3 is TGTGCCACCCGTCAGGGAGGAGGCTTTGCAGATACGCAGTATTTT. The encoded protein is CATRQGGGFADTQYF.

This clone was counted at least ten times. DNA for the CDR3: TGCGCCAGCAGCTTGGACGAGACTACCTCCTACGAGCAGTACTTC. This translates into CASSLDETTSYEQYF. The rearrangement uses TRBV5-1 and TRBJ2-7; tentatively, D is TRBD2 (5 bases). CDR3 size: 15 residues. Trimming cost V 0 bases and J 0 bases, with 10 bases left between them. CDR1 is SGHRS, CDR2 YFSETQ, per germline.

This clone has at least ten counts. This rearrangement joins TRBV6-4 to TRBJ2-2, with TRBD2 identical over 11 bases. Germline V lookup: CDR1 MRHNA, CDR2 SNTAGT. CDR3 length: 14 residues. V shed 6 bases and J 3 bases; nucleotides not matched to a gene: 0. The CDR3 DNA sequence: TGTGCCAGCAGACTAGCGGGAGACACCGGGGAGCTGTTTTTT. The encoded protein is CASRLAGDTGELFF.

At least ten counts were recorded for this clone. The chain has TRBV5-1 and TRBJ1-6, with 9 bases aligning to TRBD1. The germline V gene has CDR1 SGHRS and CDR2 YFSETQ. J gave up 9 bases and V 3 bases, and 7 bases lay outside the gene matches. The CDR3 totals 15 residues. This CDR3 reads CASSSLDRGSSPLHF. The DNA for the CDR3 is TGCGCCAGCAGCTCCCTTGACAGGGGGAGTTCACCCCTCCACTTT. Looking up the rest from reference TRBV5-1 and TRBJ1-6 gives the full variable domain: KAGVTQTPRYLIKTRGQQVTLSCSPISGHRSVSWYQQTPGQGLQFLFEYFSETQRNKGNFPGRFSGRQFSNSRSEMNVSTLELGDSALYLCASSSLDRGSSPLHFGNGTRLTVT.

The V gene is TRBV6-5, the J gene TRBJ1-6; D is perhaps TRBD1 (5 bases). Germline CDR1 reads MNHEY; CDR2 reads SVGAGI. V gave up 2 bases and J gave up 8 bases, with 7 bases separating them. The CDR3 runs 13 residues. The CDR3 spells CASSYRGDSPLHF. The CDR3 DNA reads TGTGCCAGCAGTTACAGGGGTGATTCACCCCTCCACTTT.

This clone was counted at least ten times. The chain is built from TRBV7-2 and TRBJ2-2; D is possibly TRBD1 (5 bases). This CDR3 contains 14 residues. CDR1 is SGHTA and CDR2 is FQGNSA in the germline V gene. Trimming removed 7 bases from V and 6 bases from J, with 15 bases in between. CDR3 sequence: CASITTRVSGELFF. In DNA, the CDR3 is TGTGCCAGCATCACTACCAGGGTCTCCGGGGAGCTGTTTTTT.

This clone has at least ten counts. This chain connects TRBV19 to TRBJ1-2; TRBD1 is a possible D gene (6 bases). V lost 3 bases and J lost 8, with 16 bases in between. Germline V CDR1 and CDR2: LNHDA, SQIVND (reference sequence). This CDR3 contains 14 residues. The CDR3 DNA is TGTGCCAGTAGTATGGGGGACACCCGGCAGGGCTACACCTTC. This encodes CASSMGDTRQGYTF.

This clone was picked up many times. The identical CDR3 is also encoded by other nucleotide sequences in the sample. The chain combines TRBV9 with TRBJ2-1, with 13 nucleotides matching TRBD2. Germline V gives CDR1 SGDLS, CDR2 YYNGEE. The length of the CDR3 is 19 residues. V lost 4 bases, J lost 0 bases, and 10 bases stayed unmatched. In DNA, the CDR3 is TGTGCCAGCAGCTTCCAGACTAGCGGGAGGATTTCCTCCTACAATGAGCAGTTCTTC. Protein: CASSFQTSGRISSYNEQFF.

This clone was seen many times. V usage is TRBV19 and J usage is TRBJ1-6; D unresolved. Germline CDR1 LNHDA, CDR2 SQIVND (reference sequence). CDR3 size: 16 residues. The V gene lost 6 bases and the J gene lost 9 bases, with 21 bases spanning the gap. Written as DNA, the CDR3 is TGTGCCAGTAGCTTGATCCTCGGACGGGAAGGTTCACCCCTCCACTTT. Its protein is CASSLILGREGSPLHF.

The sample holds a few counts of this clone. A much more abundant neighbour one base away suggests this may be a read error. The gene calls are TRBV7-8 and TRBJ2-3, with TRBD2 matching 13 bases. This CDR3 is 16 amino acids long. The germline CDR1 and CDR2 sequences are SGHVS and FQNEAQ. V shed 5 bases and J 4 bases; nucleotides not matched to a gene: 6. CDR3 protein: CASSGTSGMGSDTQYF. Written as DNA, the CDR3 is TGTGCCAGCAGCGGGACTAGCGGGATGGGCTCAGATACGCAGTATTTT. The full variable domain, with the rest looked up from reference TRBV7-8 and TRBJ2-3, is GAGVSQSPRYKVAKRGQDVALRCDPISGHVSLFWYQQALGQGPEFLTYFQNEAQLDKSGLPSDRFFAERPEGSVSTLKIQRTQQEDSAVYLCASSGTSGMGSDTQYFGPGTRLTVL.

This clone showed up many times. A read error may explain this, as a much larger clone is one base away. CDR3 protein: CATSGRGETQYF. The CDR3 DNA follows: TGTGCCACCAGTGGCCGGGGGGAGACCCAGTACTTC. The chain carries TRBV24-1 and TRBJ2-5; D possibly corresponds to TRBD2 (6 bases). Trimming removed 5 bases at V and 5 bases at J, with 8 bases between. Germline V gene data show CDR1 as KGHDR and CDR2 as SFDVKD. The CDR3 is 12 amino acids.

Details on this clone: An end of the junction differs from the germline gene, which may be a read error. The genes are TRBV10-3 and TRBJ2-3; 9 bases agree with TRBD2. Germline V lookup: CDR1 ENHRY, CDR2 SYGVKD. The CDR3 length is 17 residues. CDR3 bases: TGTGCCATCAGTGATGTAGCGGGAGTCGAGGGCACAAATACGCAGTATTTT. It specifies CAISDVAGVEGTNTQYF.